This TCR beta chain was identified during a study of T cells after yellow fever vaccination. Study at large: CD3, CD45RA, CCR7 and CD95 guided sorting of the EM, EMRA, CM and Tscm memory subsets. Fractions low in cell number were prepared with SMART-Seq v4 Ultra Low Input.

TCRdb processed the 5' RACE reads anew with MiXCR; each CDR3 protein has one entry. The table has approximately 34,000 distinct CDR3 sequences, about 6.6% seen once. Whole-study results and caveats: In sorted memory subsets at day 0, almost all vaccine-responding clonotypes were below detection.

This clonotype has more than one count but fewer than ten. This CDR3 contains 16 residues. Germline-derived CDR1 and CDR2 are SGHNT and YYREEE (reference sequence). Trimming cost V 4 bases and J 7 bases; bases outside gene matches: 10. The receptor was isolated from a man between 18 and 35 years old who received the YFV17D yellow fever vaccine. The chain recombines TRBV5-4 with TRBJ1-6; 8 nucleotides line up with TRBD1. The sample was PBMCs, either bulk or a sorted T-cell subset (CD4+, CD8+, memory, or dextramer-sorted; not recorded which), taken on the day of the first yellow fever vaccination. In nucleotides, the CDR3 is TGTGCCAGCAGCAAGTCCGGACAGGGCGCAAATTCACCCCTCCACTTT. This encodes CASSKSGQGANSPLHF.